Below are 20 T cell receptor beta chains sequenced from a single sample in a study of CD8+ T cells in alopecia areata. Indicated treatment: oral pan-JAK inhibitor, 5-10 mg twice daily. The sequencing template was cDNA reverse transcribed from extracted RNA. This table comes from immunoSEQ multiplex PCR, and its TCRdb copy is limited to in-frame clones, with some not included. The data contain a few hundred thousand clones, around two fifths of them singletons. The sample consisted of CD4+ T cells sorted from blood, taken around week 34, from a patient treated with tofacitinib. The receptor set was obtained from a human donor with alopecia areata.

This clone occurred a few times. The chain recombines TRBV6-6 with TRBJ2-2; D is unclear. Trimming took 7 bases from V and 0 from J, leaving 12 bases between them. Per the germline V gene, CDR1 is MNHNY and CDR2 is SVGAGI (reference sequence). The CDR3 covers 15 residues. CDR3 residues: CASTRPGANTGELFF. In DNA, the CDR3 is TGTGCCAGCACCCGTCCTGGAGCGAACACCGGGGAGCTGTTTTTT.

This chain joins TRBV7-9 and TRBJ1-2; TRBD1 is a possible D gene (5 bases). V lost 3 bases and J 6 bases, leaving 17 bases between the germline ends. Germline V gene lookup returns CDR1 SEHNR and CDR2 FQNEAQ (reference sequence). This CDR3 spans 15 amino acids. CDR3 loop: CASSLTGGMADGYTF. The CDR3 nucleotides are TGTGCCAGCAGCTTGACGGGGGGAATGGCTGATGGCTACACCTTC. Filled out from reference TRBV7-9 and TRBJ1-2, the complete variable domain reads DTGVSQNPRHKITKRGQNVTFRCDPISEHNRLYWYRQTLGQGPEFLTYFQNEAQLEKSRLLSDRFSAERPKGSFSTLEIQRTEQGDSAMYLCASSLTGGMADGYTFGSGTRLTVV.

The rearrangement joins TRBV2 to TRBJ2-1, with a possible D match to TRBD1 (5 bases). Germline-derived CDR1 and CDR2 are SNHLY and FYNNEI. There are 12 residues in the CDR3. V was cut by 3 bases and J by 15 bases, with 15 bases left in between. The CDR3 DNA reads TGTGCCAGCAGTGACCCCCCAGGGCACGGGTTCTTC. Amino acid sequence: CASSDPPGHGFF.

The V gene is TRBV5-1, the J gene TRBJ2-7; no reliable D call. The germline V and J ends were trimmed by 2 bases and 2 bases, with 8 bases remaining between them. The length of the CDR3 is 13 residues. The germline gives CDR1 SGHRS, CDR2 YFSETQ. The CDR3 loop is CASSFSQAYEQYF. The CDR3 nucleotides read TGCGCCAGCAGCTTCTCACAAGCCTACGAGCAGTACTTC.

This clone was detected only a few times. J is TRBJ1-5 and V is TRBV29-1, with a tentative D call TRBD1 (6 bases). From germline, CDR1 is SQVTM and CDR2 ANQGSEA. The CDR3 spans 13 residues. Deletions cut 3 bases from V and 7 bases from J, with 13 bases between. As DNA, the CDR3 is TGCAGCGTTGACGGGGGGCTCGGGCAGCCCCAGCATTTT. Protein: CSVDGGLGQPQHF.

This clone has only a few counts. The chain couples TRBV29-1 to TRBJ2-1; D is perhaps TRBD1 or TRBD2 (6 bases each). V lost 3 bases, J lost 6 bases, and 9 bases lay in between. The V gene's germline CDR1 is SQVTM and CDR2 ANQGSEA. The CDR3 contains 12 residues. CDR3 sequence (DNA): TGCAGCGTTGACAGGGGAGGCAATGAGCAGTTCTTC. Protein product: CSVDRGGNEQFF.

This clone was found a few times. The CDR3 protein is CSVAEGPQGAGANVLTF. CDR3 DNA sequence: TGCAGCGTTGCCGAGGGGCCCCAGGGAGCTGGGGCCAACGTCCTGACTTTC. V and J are TRBV29-1 and TRBJ2-6, with D tentatively TRBD1 or TRBD2 (5 bases each). The V and J ends lost 4 bases and 2 bases respectively, with 18 bases between them. The CDR3 consists of 17 residues. Germline values: CDR1 SQVTM, CDR2 ANQGSEA. The full variable domain, completed using reference TRBV29-1 and TRBJ2-6, is SAVISQKPSRDICQRGTSLTIQCQVDSQVTMMFWYRQQPGQSLTLIATANQGSEATYESGFVIDKFPISRPNLTFSTLTVSNMSPEDSSIYLCSVAEGPQGAGANVLTFGAGSRLTVL.

The V and J genes are TRBV25-1 and TRBJ1-2, with a weak D call TRBD1 (5 bases). The CDR3 has 12 residues. The V gene's germline CDR1 is MGHDK and CDR2 SYGVNS. The ends were cut back, 1 base at V and 7 bases at J, with 7 bases in the middle. The CDR3 loop is CASSESGGGYTF. DNA of the CDR3: TGTGCCAGCAGTGAATCCGGGGGTGGCTACACCTTC.

This clone was seen only a few times. This chain connects TRBV30 to TRBJ1-1, with D possibly matching TRBD1 (5 bases). Germline assignment: CDR1 GTSNPN and CDR2 SVGIG (reference sequence). This CDR3 has 15 amino acids. Trimming shortened V by 5 bases and J by 3 bases, and 19 bases separated the two germline ends. The CDR3 region is CAWSRRGLGDTEAFF. CDR3 bases: TGTGCCTGGTCCCGGCGGGGGTTGGGTGACACTGAAGCTTTCTTT.

In this sample, this clone turned up a few times. The rearrangement joins TRBV18 to TRBJ2-3; D gene ambiguous. This CDR3 has 13 residues. Trimming cost V 8 bases and J 0 bases, with 9 bases left between them. Germline-derived CDR1 and CDR2 are KGHSH and LQKENI. CDR3 sequence (DNA): TGTGCCAGCGGGGTCCAAAGCACAGATACGCAGTATTTT. Protein sequence: CASGVQSTDTQYF.

This clone was counted a few times. The V and J genes are TRBV2 and TRBJ2-2; the D gene is possibly TRBD2 (6 bases). Trimming left V 6 bases short and J 6 bases short, with 8 bases between. The CDR3 is made up of 12 amino acids. Germline V gives CDR1 SNHLY, CDR2 FYNNEI. CDR3: CASRRGAGELFF. CDR3 nucleotides: TGTGCCAGCAGGCGGGGCGCCGGGGAGCTGTTTTTT. Based on the CDR3 plus reference TRBV2 and TRBJ2-2, the full variable domain is EPEVTQTPSHQVTQMGQEVILRCVPISNHLYFYWYRQILGQKVEFLVSFYNNEISEKSEIFDDQFSVERPDGSNFTLKIRSTKLEDSAMYFCASRRGAGELFFGEGSRLTVL.

The CDR3 region is CAWSPVISSTDTQYF. In nucleotides, the CDR3 is TGTGCCTGGAGTCCTGTCATTTCTAGCACAGATACGCAGTATTTT. The rearrangement uses TRBV30 and TRBJ2-3; D call uncertain. The germline CDR1 and CDR2 sequences are GTSNPN and SVGIG (reference sequence). With 2 bases removed from V and 0 bases from J, the gap between germline ends came to 12 bases. The CDR3 sequence is 15 residues long. The whole variable domain, remainder taken from reference TRBV30 and TRBJ2-3, is SQTIHQWPATLVQPVGSPLSLECTVEGTSNPNLYWYRQAAGRGLQLLFYSVGIGQISSEVPQNLSASRPQDRQFILSSKKLLLSDSGFYLCAWSPVISSTDTQYFGPGTRLTVL.

The genes are TRBV10-3 and TRBJ2-3; no firm D call. V was trimmed by 5 bases and J by 4 bases, leaving 10 bases between them. CDR1 and CDR2 (germline): ENHRY, SYGVKD. The CDR3 contains 13 residues. The CDR3 DNA reads TGTGCCATCAGTCGGACGACGTCAGATACGCAGTATTTT. Translation gives CAISRTTSDTQYF.

V and J are TRBV11-1 and TRBJ2-7, with 7 bases fitting TRBD1. V was pared by 5 bases and J by 3 bases, with 13 bases of the junction left unmatched. The CDR3 sequence is 16 residues long. Germline values: CDR1 SGHAT, CDR2 FQDESV (reference sequence). CDR3 nucleotides: TGTGCCAGCAGCAAGAGGACGGGACAGCTCTTCTACGAGCAGTACTTC. Its translation is CASSKRTGQLFYEQYF.

The V and J genes are TRBV6-1 and TRBJ2-1; D is undetermined. The ends were cut back, 7 bases at V and 7 bases at J, with 8 bases in the middle. CDR3 length equals 11 residues. The germline V gene encodes CDR1 MNHNS and CDR2 SASEGT. Here the CDR3 reads CASTLRNEQFF. The CDR3 nucleotides are TGTGCCAGCACCCTTAGGAATGAGCAGTTCTTC.

The J gene is TRBJ2-3, the V gene TRBV11-1; D unresolved. Germline CDR1 and CDR2: SGHAT and FQDESV (reference sequence). The CDR3 spans 14 residues. V was trimmed by 5 bases and J by 3 bases, leaving 12 bases between them. The CDR3 DNA reads as TGTGCCAGCAGCCCCCCCCTGGAGACAGATACGCAGTATTTT. Translated, it gives CASSPPLETDTQYF.

V gene TRBV29-1 combines with J gene TRBJ1-1, with D unclear. The CDR3 runs to 14 residues. Germline V gene lookup returns CDR1 SQVTM and CDR2 ANQGSEA. Trimming left V 3 bases short and J 1 base short, with 12 bases between. CDR3 residues: CSVDLKVANTEAFF. The CDR3 DNA reads TGCAGCGTTGACCTGAAGGTGGCGAACACTGAAGCTTTCTTT.

J is TRBJ1-2 and V is TRBV7-8; 10 bases are a match to TRBD1. In germline, CDR1 is SGHVS, CDR2 FQNEAQ. CDR3 size: 17 residues. J gave up 0 bases and V 1 base, and 5 bases lay outside the gene matches. The CDR3 sequence is CASSLVWTGGANYGYTF. The CDR3, as DNA: TGTGCCAGCAGCTTAGTCTGGACAGGGGGAGCTAACTATGGCTACACCTTC. Using reference TRBV7-8 and TRBJ1-2 for the parts outside the CDR3, the full variable domain is GAGVSQSPRYKVAKRGQDVALRCDPISGHVSLFWYQQALGQGPEFLTYFQNEAQLDKSGLPSDRFFAERPEGSVSTLKIQRTQQEDSAVYLCASSLVWTGGANYGYTFGSGTRLTVV.

The chain joins TRBV29-1 to TRBJ2-1, with TRBD2 matching 9 bases. Germline CDR1 reads SQVTM; CDR2 reads ANQGSEA. This CDR3 comprises 16 residues. V shed 6 bases and J 2 bases; nucleotides not matched to a gene: 11. CDR3 protein: CSVRGAGGPPYNEQFF. The CDR3 coding sequence is TGCAGCGTCCGGGGGGCGGGAGGGCCCCCCTACAATGAGCAGTTCTTC.

This clone was recorded once. The same CDR3 arises from other DNA sequences in this sample as well. The chain employs TRBV5-1 and TRBJ2-1, with D possibly being TRBD2 (5 bases). Germline V gene lookup returns CDR1 SGHRS and CDR2 YFSETQ. The CDR3 is made up of 14 amino acids. The V gene lost 2 bases and the J gene lost 6 bases, with 12 bases spanning the gap. The CDR3 loop is CASSLRTGSNEQFF. The CDR3, as DNA: TGCGCCAGCAGCTTAAGGACGGGATCCAATGAGCAGTTCTTC.